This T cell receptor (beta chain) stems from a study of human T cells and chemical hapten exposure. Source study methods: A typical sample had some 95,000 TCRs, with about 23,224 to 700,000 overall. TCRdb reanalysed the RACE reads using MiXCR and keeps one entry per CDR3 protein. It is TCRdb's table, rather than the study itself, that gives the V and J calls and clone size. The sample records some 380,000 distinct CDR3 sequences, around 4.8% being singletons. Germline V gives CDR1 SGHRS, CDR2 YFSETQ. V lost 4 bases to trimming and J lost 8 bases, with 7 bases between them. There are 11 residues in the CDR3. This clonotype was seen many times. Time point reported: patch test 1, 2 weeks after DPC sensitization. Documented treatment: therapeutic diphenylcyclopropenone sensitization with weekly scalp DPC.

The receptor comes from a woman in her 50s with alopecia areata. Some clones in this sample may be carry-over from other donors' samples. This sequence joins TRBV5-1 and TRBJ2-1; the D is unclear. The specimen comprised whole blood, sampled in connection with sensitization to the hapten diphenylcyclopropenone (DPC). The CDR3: CASSLSYEQFF. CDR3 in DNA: TGCGCCAGCAGCCTTTCCTATGAGCAGTTCTTC.